Below are 13 T cell receptor beta chains sequenced from a single sample in a study of blood T cell repertoires in COVID-19. Using immunoSEQ multiplex PCR, the repertoire was profiled, and TCRdb retains in-frame clones only, with some absent. Of around 110,000 clones listed, around four fifths are singletons. Sequencing used peripheral blood. The receptors shown here come from a young man with acute or convalescent COVID-19.

J is TRBJ2-1 and V is TRBV19; 10 nucleotides align to TRBD2. V dropped 9 bases and J dropped 8; count of bases not matched to a gene: 13. The CDR3 is 15 residues long. Per germline, CDR1 LNHDA and CDR2 SQIVND (reference sequence). The CDR3 DNA is TGTGCCAGCTCCCCCCGGGCTAGCGGGAGACATGAGCAGTTCTTC. Its translation is CASSPRASGRHEQFF.

The gene calls are TRBV7-2 and TRBJ1-2; perhaps TRBD1 as D (6 bases). Per germline, CDR1 SGHTA and CDR2 FQGNSA. The CDR3 totals 14 residues. Between the trimmed V and J ends, which lost 5 bases and 4 bases, there was a span of 14 bases. The CDR3 DNA reads as TGTGCCAGCAGCCCCCGGGACAACGGCTATGGCTACACCTTC. Protein: CASSPRDNGYGYTF.

This clone was seen once. The CDR3 spells CASSFNGFSGQYF. CDR3 bases: TGTGCCAGCAGCTTTAATGGGTTTTCGGGGCAGTATTTT. The chain recombines TRBV5-4 with TRBJ2-3; D not resolved. The CDR3 has 13 amino acids. Germline-derived CDR1 and CDR2 are SGHNT and YYREEE (reference sequence). V dropped 2 bases and J dropped 11 bases, with 15 bases sitting between them.

The chain is built from TRBV15 and TRBJ1-5; maybe TRBD1 (5 bases). Germline lookup yields CDR1 LNHNV and CDR2 YYDKDF (reference sequence). V shed 0 bases and J shed 8 bases, with 11 bases lying between them. The CDR3 loop spans 14 amino acids. The CDR3 protein is CATSRDPGFKPQHF. DNA for the CDR3: TGTGCCACCAGCAGAGATCCAGGGTTTAAGCCCCAGCATTTT.

The chain employs TRBV11-2 and TRBJ2-5, with 9 bases matching TRBD1. The germline gives CDR1 SGHAT, CDR2 FQNNGV. Trimming cost V 3 bases and J 2 bases; bases outside gene matches: 7. This CDR3 is built from 16 residues. The CDR3 loop is CASSLLPGQGQETQYF. CDR3 in DNA: TGTGCCAGCAGCTTGTTGCCGGGACAGGGACAAGAGACCCAGTACTTC.

This chain joins TRBV6-5 and TRBJ1-1, with D possibly matching TRBD1 (6 bases). V shed 8 bases and J shed 6 bases, with 19 bases lying between them. The length of the CDR3 is 14 residues. The germline V gene has CDR1 MNHEY and CDR2 SVGAGI. The DNA of the CDR3 is TGTGCCAGCGGAATACAGGGTGGTATTGCTGAAGCTTTCTTT. It translates to CASGIQGGIAEAFF.

The chain couples TRBV19 to TRBJ1-1; TRBD1 aligns across 8 bases. The CDR3 has 13 residues. The germline V gene has CDR1 LNHDA and CDR2 SQIVND (reference sequence). V shed 6 bases, J shed 10 bases, and the junction held 10 bases outside the gene matches. CDR3 nucleotides: TGTGCCAGTAGCCTCGACAGGGGAAGGGCAGCTTTCTTT. This encodes CASSLDRGRAAFF.

The V call is TRBV12-5, the J call TRBJ1-2; the match to TRBD1 covers 7 bases. Germline V lookup: CDR1 LGHNT, CDR2 FRNRAP. V trimming: 1 base; J trimming: 7 bases; junction bases outside the gene matches: 6. This CDR3 is 14 amino acids long. The CDR3 DNA reads TGTGCTAGTGGTTTGGAACAGGGGCAGGGTGGCTACACCTTC. It yields the protein CASGLEQGQGGYTF.

In its sample, this clone was seen once. The CDR3, as DNA: TGTGCCAGCAGTCGTCGGGACAGGGAGTCTGGCTACACCTTC. It encodes CASSRRDRESGYTF. This sequence joins TRBV3-1 (or the pseudogene TRBV3-2) and TRBJ1-2, with 9 nucleotides matching TRBD1. Trimming at V came to 6 bases and at J to 7 bases, leaving 9 bases not matched to a gene. The germline gives CDR1 LGHDT, CDR2 YNNKEL (reference sequence). The length of the CDR3 is 14 residues.

This chain connects TRBV6-1 to TRBJ1-4, with D uncertain. V lost 2 bases and J lost 8, with 12 bases in between. There are 14 residues in the CDR3. Germline CDR1 MNHNS, CDR2 SASEGT. CDR3 nucleotides: TGTGCCAGCAGTGAACGGGAGGGAGTCGAAAAACTGTTTTTT. Translating it yields CASSEREGVEKLFF.

The genes are TRBV6-5 and TRBJ2-2; perhaps TRBD1 as D (6 bases). Trimming took off 6 bases at V and 3 bases at J, with 14 bases between the two ends. There are 15 residues in the CDR3. CDR1 is MNHEY and CDR2 is SVGAGI in the germline V gene. In DNA, the CDR3 is TGTGCCAGCAGAAACCGGGACATGTACACCGGGGAGCTGTTTTTT. Protein: CASRNRDMYTGELFF.

This clone appeared once. V gene TRBV4-3 combines with J gene TRBJ1-2, with D unclear. CDR1 and CDR2 (germline): LGHNA, YSLEER. Trimming cost V 4 bases and J 2 bases, with 14 bases left between them. The CDR3 spans 15 residues. DNA for the CDR3: TGCGCCAGCAGCCCCGGCTGGGCCTCGAACTATGGCTACACCTTC. The encoded protein is CASSPGWASNYGYTF.

This chain joins TRBV18 and TRBJ2-3; D possibly corresponds to TRBD2 (5 bases). CDR1 is KGHSH, CDR2 LQKENI, per germline. This CDR3 spans 18 amino acids. Deletions cut 6 bases from V and 1 base from J, with 23 bases between. CDR3 in DNA: TGTGCCAGCTCCCAAGATGCTGGCGGACTTTTCGGCACAGATACGCAGTATTTT. Translating gives CASSQDAGGLFGTDTQYF.